This TCR beta chain was profiled in a study of blood T cell repertoires in COVID-19. Trimming cost V 5 bases and J 2 bases, with 13 bases left between them. CDR3 length equals 14 residues. Germline assignment: CDR1 GTSNPN and CDR2 SVGIG (reference sequence). TCRdb's table, derived via immunoSEQ multiplex PCR, lists solely in-frame clones and lacks some. The table lists about 240,000 clones, 85% to 90% of them singletons. This TCR was recovered from a man aged 55-75 years with acute or convalescent COVID-19. The chain links TRBV30 to TRBJ1-3; D may be TRBD1 (6 bases). Source material: peripheral blood. CDR3 in DNA: TGTGCCTGGCGAACAGGGCAAACTGGAAACACCATATATTTT. This gives the protein CAWRTGQTGNTIYF.